The 8 T cell receptor beta chains presented below share a single source sample, sequenced in a study of blood T cell repertoires in COVID-19. The assay was immunoSEQ multiplex PCR, and TCRdb's table has in-frame clones only and misses some. Of hundreds of thousands of clones in the sample, roughly four fifths are singletons; the top ten hold about 2%. Source material: peripheral blood. These receptors came from a woman aged 80 or older with acute or convalescent COVID-19.

This chain connects TRBV19 to TRBJ2-3; perhaps TRBD1 as D (6 bases). The CDR3 is 13 amino acids. From germline, CDR1 is LNHDA and CDR2 SQIVND (reference sequence). The V and J ends lost 5 bases and 6 bases respectively, with 12 bases between them. The CDR3 DNA reads TGTGCCAGTAGTTACAGGGACGGGGATACGCAGTATTTT. The encoded protein is CASSYRDGDTQYF.

J is TRBJ2-6 and V is TRBV5-6; D possibly corresponds to TRBD1 (5 bases). CDR3 length equals 17 residues. Germline loops: CDR1 SGHDT, CDR2 YYEEEE. V was pared by 1 base and J by 2 bases, with 13 bases between. CDR3 in amino acids: CASSLRGFGTGANVLTF. CDR3 sequence (DNA): TGTGCCAGCAGCTTGAGGGGATTTGGGACTGGGGCCAACGTCCTGACTTTC. Together with reference TRBV5-6 and TRBJ2-6, the CDR3 gives the full variable domain: DAGVTQSPTHLIKTRGQQVTLRCSPKSGHDTVSWYQQALGQGPQFIFQYYEEEERQRGNFPDRFSGHQFPNYSSELNVNALLLGDSALYLCASSLRGFGTGANVLTFGAGSRLTVL.

V gene TRBV19 combines with J gene TRBJ2-6; 8 nucleotides align to TRBD1. Germline loops: CDR1 LNHDA, CDR2 SQIVND (reference sequence). V lost 7 bases to trimming and J lost 0 bases; unmatched junction nucleotides: 5. The CDR3 runs 16 residues. The CDR3 DNA sequence: TGTGCCAGTACGAGACAGGGGAACTCTGGGGCCAACGTCCTGACTTTC. Its translation is CASTRQGNSGANVLTF. The full variable domain, its missing parts supplied by reference TRBV19 and TRBJ2-6, is DGGITQSPKYLFRKEGQNVTLSCEQNLNHDAMYWYRQDPGQGLRLIYYSQIVNDFQKGDIAEGYSVSREKKESFPLTVTSAQKNPTAFYLCASTRQGNSGANVLTFGAGSRLTVL.

The DNA for the CDR3 is TGTGCCAGCAGTTACGGCGGGGGCGCAGCTAATGAAAAACTGTTTTTT. Translating it yields CASSYGGGAANEKLFF. This chain joins TRBV6-2 or TRBV6-3 and TRBJ1-4, with D possibly matching TRBD1 (6 bases). V lost 2 bases to trimming and J lost 3 bases, with 13 bases between them. Germline lookup yields CDR1 MNHEY and CDR2 SVGEGT. There are 16 residues in the CDR3.

The chain combines TRBV4-3 with TRBJ1-2; no clear D gene. The CDR3 covers 13 residues. Germline V gene sequence: CDR1 LGHNA, CDR2 YSLEER. V lost 2 bases and J 4 bases, leaving 8 bases between the germline ends. DNA for the CDR3: TGCGCCAGCAGCCAACCGGTAGCCTATGGCTACACCTTC. Protein sequence: CASSQPVAYGYTF.

The chain combines TRBV11-2 with TRBJ1-5; D not certain. CDR3 length: 15 amino acids. The V gene lost 0 bases and the J gene lost 4 bases, with 10 bases spanning the gap. The V gene's germline CDR1 is SGHAT and CDR2 FQNNGV. The CDR3 reads CASSLDGRANQPQHF. CDR3 sequence (DNA): TGTGCCAGCAGCTTAGATGGGAGGGCGAATCAGCCCCAGCATTTT.

J is TRBJ2-3 and V is TRBV7-8; the match to TRBD2 covers 10 bases. CDR1 is SGHVS, CDR2 FQNEAQ, per germline. There are 15 residues in the CDR3. The J segment lost 5 bases and the V segment lost 2 bases, leaving 4 bases of the junction unmatched. The DNA of the CDR3 is TGTGCCAGCAGCTTAACTTCTAGCGGGGGAGATACGCAGTATTTT. This sequence encodes CASSLTSSGGDTQYF.

Only a few counts were recorded for this clone. V is TRBV19 and J is TRBJ1-1; a possible D gene is TRBD1 (5 bases). Trimming pared 8 bases from V and 1 base from J, leaving 8 bases between. The CDR3 sequence is 12 residues long. The germline gives CDR1 LNHDA, CDR2 SQIVND (reference sequence). CDR3 sequence (DNA): TGTGCCAGTGGAACAGGGAACACTGAAGCTTTCTTT. Translating gives CASGTGNTEAFF.